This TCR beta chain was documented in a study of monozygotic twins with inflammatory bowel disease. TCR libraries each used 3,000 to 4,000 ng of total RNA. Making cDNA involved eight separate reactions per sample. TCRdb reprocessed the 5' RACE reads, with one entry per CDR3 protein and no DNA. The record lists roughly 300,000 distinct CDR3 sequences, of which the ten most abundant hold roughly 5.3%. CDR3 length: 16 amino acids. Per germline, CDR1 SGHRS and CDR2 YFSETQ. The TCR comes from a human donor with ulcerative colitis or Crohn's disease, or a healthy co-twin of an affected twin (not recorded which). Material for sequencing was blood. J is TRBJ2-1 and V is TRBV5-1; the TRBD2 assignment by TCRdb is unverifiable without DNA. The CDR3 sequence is CASSHALAGAINEQFF.